These 17 T cell receptor beta chains were all obtained from the same sample, sequenced in a study of neoadjuvant anti-PD-1 for oral cavity cancer. TCRdb keeps only in-frame clones here, not all; method: immunoSEQ multiplex PCR. Of more than 30,000 clones in the sample, 38% were seen once. As to time point: after neoadjuvant nivolumab, at surgical resection. Here the sequenced sample was tumor tissue, taken after nivolumab (anti-PD-1) treatment. The receptors were sampled from a person between 40 and 80 years old with oral cavity squamous cell carcinoma.

This chain uses TRBV7-2 with TRBJ2-3; 11 bases align to TRBD2. The CDR3 length is 16 residues. The V segment lost 5 bases and the J segment 1 base; nucleotides outside the gene matches: 5. Germline values: CDR1 SGHTA, CDR2 FQGNSA. The CDR3 protein is CASSPRLAGRTDTQYF. As DNA, the CDR3 is TGTGCCAGCAGCCCCCGACTAGCGGGGCGCACAGATACGCAGTATTTT.

This clone was counted many times. V is TRBV7-2 and J is TRBJ2-2; D assignment may be TRBD1 or TRBD2 (5 bases each). CDR1 is SGHTA and CDR2 is FQGNSA in the germline V gene. The CDR3 sequence is 13 residues long. Trimming pared 0 bases from V and 6 bases from J, leaving 5 bases between. The CDR3 is CASSLAGAGELFF. The CDR3, as DNA: TGTGCCAGCAGCTTAGCGGGGGCCGGGGAGCTGTTTTTT.

The V gene is TRBV4-1, the J gene TRBJ1-5; possibly TRBD1 for D (6 bases). Germline lookup yields CDR1 MGHRA and CDR2 YSYEKL. The CDR3 spans 19 residues. Trimming cost V 4 bases and J 0 bases, with 22 bases left between them. CDR3 amino acids: CASSPRQAVSDGSNQPQHF. CDR3 nucleotides: TGCGCCAGCAGCCCCCGACAGGCCGTCTCAGATGGTAGCAATCAGCCCCAGCATTTT.

This clone showed up just a few times. The chain links TRBV5-1 to TRBJ2-5, with 14 bases aligning to TRBD2. CDR1 and CDR2 from the germline V gene are SGHRS and YFSETQ. This CDR3 has 16 amino acids. The V and J ends lost 4 bases and 1 base, in that order; junction bases with no gene match: 3. The CDR3 DNA reads as TGCGCCAGCAGCGGGACTAGCGGGAGAGGCCAAGAGACCCAGTACTTC. Its protein is CASSGTSGRGQETQYF.

This clone was seen a few times. This rearrangement joins TRBV5-1 to TRBJ1-6; no firm D call. Deletions cut 4 bases from V and 5 bases from J, with 7 bases between. CDR3 length: 13 residues. CDR1 SGHRS and CDR2 YFSETQ come from the germline V gene. CDR3 sequence: CASSPTNNSPLHF. In DNA form, the CDR3 reads TGCGCCAGCAGCCCCACGAATAATTCACCCCTCCACTTT.

The DNA for the CDR3 is TGTGCCAGCAGTTCCGGACATCCTTCCTACGAGCAGTACTTC. Its protein is CASSSGHPSYEQYF. The V and J genes are TRBV6-6 and TRBJ2-7; D may be TRBD1 (5 bases). The CDR3 is 14 amino acids. CDR1 is MNHNY and CDR2 is SVGAGI in the germline V gene (reference sequence). V was clipped by 4 bases and J by 1 base, with 11 bases between them.

The chain recombines TRBV11-3 with TRBJ2-1; 8 bases fit TRBD1. The trim removed 5 bases at V and 0 bases at J, leaving 3 bases unmatched. The V gene's germline CDR1 is SGHNT and CDR2 YENEEA. The CDR3 totals 15 residues. CDR3 region: CASSPDRGSYNEQFF. DNA of the CDR3: TGTGCCAGCAGCCCAGACAGGGGCTCCTACAATGAGCAGTTCTTC.

The J gene is TRBJ2-1, the V gene TRBV7-7; unclear D gene. The CDR3 loop spans 13 amino acids. The V end was cut by 2 bases, the J end by 6 bases, with 8 bases between. The germline gives CDR1 SSHAT, CDR2 FNYEAQ (reference sequence). The DNA of the CDR3 is TGTGCCAGCAGCTTATCTCCAGCCAATGAGCAGTTCTTC. This gives the protein CASSLSPANEQFF.

The J gene is TRBJ2-5, the V gene TRBV28; possible D gene TRBD1, 5 bases. Trimming shortened V by 4 bases and J by 6 bases, and 21 bases separated the two germline ends. CDR1 is MDHEN and CDR2 is SYDVKM in the germline V gene. This CDR3 contains 16 residues. The CDR3 loop is CASSYSLVGVGKTQYF. The CDR3 DNA sequence: TGTGCCAGCAGTTATAGTCTAGTAGGGGTCGGAAAGACCCAGTACTTC.

This clone is medium-sized. The rearrangement uses TRBV11-1 and TRBJ2-3; the D is unclear. Trimming shortened V by 4 bases and J by 2 bases, and 16 bases separated the two germline ends. This CDR3 spans 16 amino acids. Per the germline V gene, CDR1 is SGHAT and CDR2 is FQDESV (reference sequence). CDR3 amino acids: CASSSGPGPTTDTQYF. The CDR3 bases are TGTGCCAGCAGCTCAGGACCCGGGCCCACCACAGATACGCAGTATTTT.

The genes are TRBV7-9 and TRBJ1-2; D ambiguous. The germline CDR1 and CDR2 sequences are SEHNR and FQNEAQ (reference sequence). The CDR3 has 14 residues. Trimming left V 4 bases short and J 3 bases short, with 12 bases between. The CDR3 region is CASSSRTEYYGYTF. The CDR3 DNA follows: TGTGCCAGCAGCTCACGGACGGAATACTATGGCTACACCTTC.

V and J are TRBV7-8 and TRBJ2-7; 9 bases align to TRBD1. The ends lost 4 bases at V and 0 bases at J; junction bases unmatched: 7. This CDR3 has 16 amino acids. Germline V gives CDR1 SGHVS, CDR2 FQNEAQ. Here the CDR3 DNA reads TGTGCCAGCAGCTCGCGCTGGGACAGGGACTCCTACGAGCAGTACTTC. Translation gives CASSSRWDRDSYEQYF.

The V call is TRBV5-1, the J call TRBJ2-3, with D perhaps TRBD1 (6 bases). Between the trimmed V and J ends, which lost 0 bases and 2 bases, there was a span of 13 bases. The CDR3 totals 16 residues. Germline-derived CDR1 and CDR2 are SGHRS and YFSETQ. CDR3 region: CASSLGTDIFTDTQYF. The CDR3 bases are TGCGCCAGCAGCTTGGGGACAGATATTTTCACAGATACGCAGTATTTT.

The chain employs TRBV7-8 and TRBJ2-5, with D perhaps matching TRBD1 (6 bases). Germline CDR1 reads SGHVS; CDR2 reads FQNEAQ. The CDR3 has 14 residues. Trimming removed 5 bases from V and 5 bases from J, with 15 bases in between. Here the CDR3 reads CASSKGQLVETQYF. CDR3 DNA: TGTGCCAGCAGCAAGGGACAATTGGTGGAGACCCAGTACTTC.

The V call is TRBV6-6, the J call TRBJ1-5, with TRBD1 matching over 9 bases. CDR1 is MNHNY and CDR2 is SVGAGI in the germline V gene (reference sequence). V was clipped by 5 bases and J by 8 bases; unmatched bases: 10. This CDR3 has 15 amino acids. The CDR3 protein is CASSPPDRGGKPQHF. The CDR3 DNA sequence: TGTGCCAGCAGTCCCCCGGACAGGGGAGGCAAGCCCCAGCATTTT.

In DNA, the CDR3 is TGCGCCAGCAGCCAACAGCGGGGGCCAGCCTACGAGCAGTACTTC. This sequence encodes CASSQQRGPAYEQYF. This rearrangement joins TRBV4-1 to TRBJ2-7, with 8 positions matching TRBD2. Trimming at V came to 2 bases and at J to 2 bases, leaving 5 bases not matched to a gene. The CDR3 is 15 amino acids. Germline CDR1 reads MGHRA; CDR2 reads YSYEKL.

A few counts support this clone. The genes are TRBV18 and TRBJ1-1; D ambiguous. CDR1 is KGHSH, CDR2 LQKENI, per germline. Trimming pared 7 bases from V and 1 base from J, leaving 10 bases between. This CDR3 contains 13 residues. Here the CDR3 reads CASCGDRNTEAFF. DNA of the CDR3: TGTGCCAGCTGCGGGGATAGGAACACTGAAGCTTTCTTT.